Given below is one T cell receptor beta chain in context. The data stem from a study of blood T cell repertoires in COVID-19. For the study at large: Acute and convalescent COVID-19 specimens originated in the United States, Italy and Spain.

V was pared by 0 bases and J by 2 bases, with 5 bases of the junction left unmatched. The CDR3 length is 16 residues. Germline CDR1 is SGHKS and CDR2 is YYEKEE (reference sequence). The table came from immunoSEQ multiplex PCR; TCRdb's copy has only in-frame clones and leaves some out. The sample holds 30,000 to 35,000 clones, approximately 81% seen once. The specimen was peripheral blood. This sequence originates from a man older than 75 with acute or convalescent COVID-19. The chain recombines TRBV5-5 with TRBJ2-5; 9 bases are shared with TRBD2. The CDR3 reads CASSLGVSGGQETQYF. In DNA, the CDR3 is TGTGCCAGCAGCTTGGGAGTTAGCGGGGGACAAGAGACCCAGTACTTC.